These T cell receptor beta chains were read from a single sample in a study of T cell responses to AZD1222 COVID-19 vaccine. Profiling relied on immunoSEQ multiplex PCR, and the TCRdb table lists in-frame clones only, not all of them. Among fewer than 110,000 clones listed, 90% were seen once. The sample was peripheral blood, taken on day 0 of AZD1222 vaccination. The receptors shown here come from an adult in good health. CDR3s include the opening cysteine and the closing phenylalanine or tryptophan. The D gene is left open where the match is weak. Clone size is stated in some rows and not others, as once, few, many or a class when expanded.

J gene	V gene	CDR3 length	D gene	clone size	CDR3 protein	CDR3 DNA
TRBJ1-1	TRBV12-3/TRBV12-4	12	TRBD1	.	CASSMGQGEAFF	TGTGCCAGCAGTATGGGACAGGGTGAAGCTTTCTTT
TRBJ1-4	TRBV6-5	14	TRBD1	once	CASSNRGLGEKLFF	TGTGCCAGCAGTAACAGGGGGCTCGGTGAAAAACTGTTTTTT
TRBJ1-5	TRBV30	13	TRBD1	.	CAWSRNRGQPQHF	TGTGCCTGGAGTAGGAACAGGGGGCAGCCCCAGCATTTT
TRBJ1-3	TRBV5-6	14	.	.	CASSLGAPGNTIYF	TGTGCCAGCAGCTTGGGAGCTCCCGGAAACACCATATATTTT
TRBJ1-6	TRBV4-2	15	TRBD1	once	CASSQEGGQRFPLHF	TGTGCCAGCAGCCAAGAGGGGGGACAGCGTTTTCCCCTCCACTTT
TRBJ2-2	TRBV5-1	15	.	.	CASSFWGGSAGELFF	TGCGCCAGCAGCTTCTGGGGAGGTTCGGCCGGGGAGCTGTTTTTT
TRBJ1-2	TRBV4-2	17	.	.	CASSQDGAAGAWYGYTF	TGTGCCAGCAGCCAAGATGGAGCGGCGGGGGCCTGGTATGGCTACACCTTC
TRBJ1-3	TRBV7-9	17	.	.	CASSLGGWGVAGNTIYF	TGTGCCAGCAGCTTAGGAGGTTGGGGGGTAGCTGGAAACACCATATATTTT
TRBJ2-1	TRBV19	13	.	once	CASSIGRDNEQFF	TGTGCCAGTAGTATAGGCAGAGACAATGAGCAGTTCTTC
TRBJ1-6	TRBV7-3	17	.	.	CASSQGVAAGYNSPLHF	TGTGCCAGCAGCCAAGGTGTTGCCGCAGGCTATAATTCACCCCTCCACTTT
TRBJ1-1	TRBV5-1	15	.	.	CASSRLGVRNTEAFF	TGCGCCAGCAGTCGACTGGGCGTTAGAAACACTGAAGCTTTCTTT
TRBJ2-3	TRBV19	13	TRBD2	.	CASSRLAGDTQYF	TGTGCCAGTAGTAGGCTAGCGGGGGATACGCAGTATTTT
TRBJ2-1	TRBV27	15	TRBD2	.	CASSPGTSGDNEQFF	TGTGCCAGCAGTCCCGGGACTAGCGGGGACAATGAGCAGTTCTTC
TRBJ1-1	TRBV7-2	11	.	once	CASSSGDIAFF	TGTGCCAGCAGCAGCGGGGACATTGCTTTCTTT
TRBJ1-6	TRBV5-1	16	.	.	CASSLVYLGLGSPLHF	TGCGCCAGCAGCTTGGTGTATCTGGGGTTGGGTTCACCCCTCCACTTT
TRBJ1-2	TRBV6-5	12	.	.	CASTSAVYGYTF	TGTGCCAGCACTTCGGCGGTCTATGGCTACACCTTC
TRBJ1-2	TRBV12-3/TRBV12-4	13	.	.	CASSLKRDTSRIF	TGTGCCAGCAGTTTAAAGAGGGACACCTCGAGAATCTTC
TRBJ1-5	TRBV5-5	17	.	.	CASSVHGQPNSNQPQHF	TGTGCCAGCAGCGTACACGGACAGCCAAATAGCAATCAGCCCCAGCATTTT
TRBJ2-7	TRBV7-2	12	.	few	CASSPMGYEQYF	TGTGCCAGCAGCCCGATGGGGTACGAGCAGTACTTC
TRBJ1-2	TRBV19	12	.	.	CASTGYDGGYTF	TGTGCCAGTACAGGGTATGACGGCGGCTACACCTTC
TRBJ1-5	TRBV5-1	16	.	.	CASSEGGGFSNQPQHF	TGCGCCAGCAGCGAAGGTGGGGGGTTTAGCAATCAGCCCCAGCATTTT
TRBJ2-7	TRBV18	14	.	.	CASSPGGALGEQYF	TGTGCCAGCTCACCTGGGGGGGCTCTAGGCGAGCAGTACTTC
TRBJ2-1	TRBV2	15	.	.	CASSDVSYQGDEQFF	TGTGCCAGCAGTGATGTAAGTTACCAAGGGGATGAGCAGTTCTTC
TRBJ1-4	TRBV12-3/TRBV12-4	13	TRBD1	.	CASRSTGDEKLFF	TGTGCCAGCAGATCGACAGGGGATGAAAAACTGTTTTTT
TRBJ1-2	TRBV10-3	15	TRBD1	.	CAISNRQGSLYGYTF	TGTGCCATCTCAAACCGACAGGGGAGCCTCTATGGCTACACCTTC
TRBJ2-2	TRBV27	15	TRBD2	.	CASRASGGAGGELFF	TGTGCCAGCAGGGCTAGCGGGGGGGCCGGCGGGGAGCTGTTTTTT
TRBJ1-3	TRBV30	16	.	.	CAWSAYGGGIFNTIYF	TGTGCCTGGAGTGCCTATGGGGGGGGAATCTTCAACACCATATATTTT
TRBJ1-1	TRBV21-1	15	.	.	CASRGGRARNTEAFF	TGTGCCAGCAGAGGGGGGCGCGCTCGGAACACTGAAGCTTTCTTT
TRBJ1-2	TRBV4-1	15	.	.	CASSQATGGRAGYTF	TGCGCCAGCAGCCAAGCTACGGGGGGCAGGGCTGGCTACACCTTC
TRBJ1-1	TRBV23-1	15	.	.	CASSQYPRMNTEAFF	TGCGCCAGCAGTCAATACCCGCGGATGAACACTGAAGCTTTCTTT
TRBJ1-1	TRBV5-4	14	.	.	CASSRTSLNTEAFF	TGTGCCAGCAGCCGGACTTCTTTGAACACTGAAGCTTTCTTT
TRBJ1-2	TRBV29-1	16	.	.	CSVEVAREDSNYGYTF	TGCAGCGTTGAAGTGGCCAGGGAGGATTCTAACTATGGCTACACCTTC
TRBJ1-1	TRBV5-1	15	TRBD1	.	CASSSRPTGGGEAFF	TGCGCCAGCAGCTCTCGCCCCACAGGGGGGGGTGAAGCTTTCTTT
TRBJ1-2	TRBV7-9	15	TRBD1	.	CASSLVDRPNYGYTF	TGTGCCAGCAGCTTAGTGGACAGGCCGAACTATGGCTACACCTTC
TRBJ2-5	TRBV6-6	15	.	.	CASSQGGSSRETQYF	TGTGCCAGCAGCCAGGGGGGATCCTCCCGGGAGACCCAGTACTTC
TRBJ2-1	TRBV21-1	15	.	once	CASSTPTGTPGEQFF	TGTGCCAGCAGCACCCCAACCGGGACTCCGGGTGAGCAGTTCTTC
TRBJ1-1	TRBV7-9	12	.	once	CASSPRGTEAFF	TGTGCCAGCAGCCCTAGGGGCACTGAAGCTTTCTTT
TRBJ1-5	TRBV6-6	15	TRBD1	once	CASSYDRASSQPQHF	TGTGCCAGCAGTTACGACAGGGCGTCTAGTCAGCCCCAGCATTTT
TRBJ1-3	TRBV28	13	.	.	CASRVLSGNTIYF	TGTGCCAGCAGGGTCCTCTCTGGAAACACCATATATTTT
TRBJ1-5	TRBV14	13	.	.	CASSLGAGEPQHF	TGTGCCAGCAGCCTAGGGGCGGGAGAACCCCAGCATTTT
TRBJ1-1	TRBV18	16	.	few	CASSRLWGAQGTEAFF	TGTGCCAGCTCCCGACTGTGGGGTGCCCAGGGAACTGAAGCTTTCTTT
TRBJ2-2	TRBV4-2	16	.	.	CASSQEGKGGIGELFF	TGTGCCAGCAGCCAAGAAGGAAAAGGGGGAATCGGGGAGCTGTTTTTT
TRBJ2-1	TRBV5-4	14	TRBD1	.	CASSGTDRVNEQFF	TGTGCCAGCAGCGGAACCGACAGGGTCAATGAGCAGTTCTTC
TRBJ1-1	TRBV11-2	15	TRBD1	.	CASSQIQGAGTEAFF	TGTGCCAGCAGCCAGATCCAGGGGGCTGGTACTGAAGCTTTCTTT
TRBJ1-3	TRBV28	13	.	.	CASEVYSGNTIYF	TGTGCCAGCGAGGTCTACTCTGGAAACACCATATATTTT
TRBJ2-3	TRBV10-3	16	.	.	CAISDRKDEATDTQYF	TGTGCCATCAGCGACCGGAAGGACGAAGCCACAGATACGCAGTATTTT
TRBJ1-5	TRBV18	13	.	few	CASSPESNQPQHF	TGTGCCAGCTCACCGGAGAGCAATCAGCCCCAGCATTTT
TRBJ2-2	TRBV10-3	11	TRBD1	.	CASTGSGELFF	TGTGCCTCGACAGGGTCCGGGGAGCTGTTTTTT
TRBJ2-2	TRBV3-1/TRBV3-2	13	.	once	CASSQVNTGELFF	TGTGCCAGCAGCCAAGTGAACACCGGGGAGCTGTTTTTT
TRBJ1-2	TRBV18	14	.	.	CASSPVGGRYGYTF	TGTGCCAGCTCACCGGTAGGGGGAAGGTATGGCTACACCTTC
TRBJ2-1	TRBV20-1	11	.	.	CSARAPTEQFF	TGCAGTGCTAGAGCACCGACAGAGCAGTTCTTC
TRBJ2-3	TRBV7-8	17	.	.	CASSSRRLAPTLHTQYF	TGTGCCAGCAGCTCTAGACGTTTGGCGCCGACTCTGCATACGCAGTATTTT
TRBJ2-5	TRBV2	13	TRBD2	.	CASTGGRRETQYF	TGTGCCAGCACGGGGGGTAGGCGGGAGACCCAGTACTTC
TRBJ2-7	TRBV3-1/TRBV3-2	15	.	.	CASSQDGPGRYEQYF	TGTGCCAGCAGCCAAGATGGCCCAGGGAGGTACGAGCAGTACTTC